This T cell receptor (beta chain) stems from a study of glioma-infiltrating T cells after dendritic cell vaccination. Patients had residual fresh-frozen tumor tissue and more than two years of survival data. CDR3 length: 19 residues. Per germline, CDR1 SGHAT and CDR2 FQNNGV. V gave up 2 bases and J gave up 0 bases, with 17 bases separating them. This table comes from immunoSEQ multiplex PCR, and its TCRdb copy is limited to in-frame clones, with some not included. Counted here are tens of thousands of clones, approximately 90% occurring once; the ten biggest clones make up approximately 3.4%. The source is a human donor with glioblastoma. J is TRBJ2-6 and V is TRBV11-2; perhaps TRBD1 as D (6 bases). Sequences were derived from blood, sampled before dendritic cell vaccination. The CDR3: CASSLRNRDTLSGANVLTF. The CDR3 region has the DNA TGTGCCAGCAGCTTAAGGAACCGGGACACTCTCTCTGGGGCCAACGTCCTGACTTTC.